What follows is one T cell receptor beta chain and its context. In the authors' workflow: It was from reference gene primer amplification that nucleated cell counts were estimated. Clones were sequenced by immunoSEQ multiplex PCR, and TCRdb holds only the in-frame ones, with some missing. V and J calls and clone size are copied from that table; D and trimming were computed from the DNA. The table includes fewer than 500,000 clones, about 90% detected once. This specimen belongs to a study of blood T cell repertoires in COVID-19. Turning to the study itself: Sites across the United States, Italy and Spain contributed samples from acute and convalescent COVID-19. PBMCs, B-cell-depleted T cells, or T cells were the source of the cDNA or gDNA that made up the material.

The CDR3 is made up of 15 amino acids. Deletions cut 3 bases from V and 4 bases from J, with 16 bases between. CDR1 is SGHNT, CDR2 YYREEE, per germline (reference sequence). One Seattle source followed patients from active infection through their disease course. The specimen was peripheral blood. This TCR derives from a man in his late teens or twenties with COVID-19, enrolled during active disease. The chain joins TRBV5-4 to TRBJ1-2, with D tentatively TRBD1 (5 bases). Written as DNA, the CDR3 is TGTGCCAGCAGCTCGGATAGGGGAATTGGCTATGGCTACACCTTC. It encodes CASSSDRGIGYGYTF.